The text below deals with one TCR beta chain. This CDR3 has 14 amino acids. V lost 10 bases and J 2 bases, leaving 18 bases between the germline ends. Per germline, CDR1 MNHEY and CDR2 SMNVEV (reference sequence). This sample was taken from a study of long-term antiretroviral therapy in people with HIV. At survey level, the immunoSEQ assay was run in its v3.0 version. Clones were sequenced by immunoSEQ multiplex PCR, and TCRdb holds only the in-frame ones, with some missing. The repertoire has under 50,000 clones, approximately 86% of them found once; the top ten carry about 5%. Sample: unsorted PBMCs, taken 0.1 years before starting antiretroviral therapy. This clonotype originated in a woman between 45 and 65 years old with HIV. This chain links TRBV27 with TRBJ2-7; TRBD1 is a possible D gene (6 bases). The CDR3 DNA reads TGTGCCACTCAGCTTCAGGGGCGAACCTACGAGCAGTACTTC. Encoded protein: CATQLQGRTYEQYF.